The clone carrying this T cell receptor beta chain was seen more than once but under ten times. Its target is not known. The data were obtained in a study of T cells after yellow fever vaccination. Study-level findings and limits: The secondary T-cell response peaked on day 5, not day 15, but was weaker. In FACS-sorted repertoires, abundant clonotypes from the bulk population could appear as contaminants.

Production of TCR cDNA was by 5'RACE template switching, which also added a universal primer site and UMIs. MiXCR, applied by TCRdb to the 5' RACE reads, yields one record per CDR3 protein. The sample consists of 250,000 to 400,000 distinct CDR3 sequences, roughly 4.3% of them appearing once. V gave up 2 bases and J gave up 3 bases; unmatched junction bases: 5. The CDR3 consists of 15 residues. Per germline, CDR1 SGHVS and CDR2 FNYEAQ. This chain links TRBV7-6 with TRBJ1-1; 8 bases are a match to TRBD1. The clonotype was recovered from a man aged 18-30 years who received the YFV17D yellow fever vaccine. Sequenced here: PBMCs, sampled 15 days after the yellow fever booster vaccination. The CDR3: CASSLIRGQDTEAFF. CDR3 nucleotide sequence: TGTGCCAGCAGCTTAATCAGGGGGCAGGACACTGAAGCTTTCTTT.